The next 18 T cell receptor beta chains were all read from a single sample in a study of T cell clusters in autoimmune cytopenias. TRB amplification used 200 to 250 ng of peripheral blood genomic DNA. TRB rearrangements were amplified by touch-down multiplex PCR with mixed TRB-A/B primers. TCRdb reanalyzed the multiplex PCR reads, giving one entry per CDR3 protein sequence and no DNA. The sample's table shows 4,500 to 6,000 distinct CDR3 sequences. Sequencing was carried out using peripheral blood. These receptors all come from a human donor with an autoimmune cytopenia or autoimmune hepatitis (not recorded which).

This clonotype is identified as medium-sized from frequency. V usage is TRBV7-2 and J usage is TRBJ2-5. This CDR3 has 17 residues. CDR1 is SGHTA, CDR2 FQGNSA, per germline. CDR3 loop: CASSLNLDGNLRETQYF.

This clonotype is medium-sized by frequency. The V and J genes are TRBV6-5 and TRBJ1-2; with no DNA, the TCRdb D assignment of TRBD1 cannot be verified. The CDR3 is 15 residues long. Germline values: CDR1 MNHEY, CDR2 SVGAGI. The CDR3 spells CASSHPSGNTYGYTF.

This clonotype counts as medium-sized by frequency. This rearrangement joins TRBV6-1 to TRBJ2-7; TCRdb designates TRBD2, a call that cannot be tested without DNA. Germline V gene lookup returns CDR1 MNHNS and CDR2 SASEGT. This CDR3 has 13 amino acids. This CDR3 reads CASGGLGSYEQYF.

This clonotype shows up as medium-sized by frequency. V gene TRBV6-1 combines with J gene TRBJ1-4; lacking DNA, the TRBD1 call made by TCRdb goes unchecked. CDR3 length equals 14 residues. Germline V gene sequence: CDR1 MNHNS, CDR2 SASEGT. CDR3: CASSDPRGAEKLFF.

In terms of frequency, this clonotype is medium-sized (0.01 to 0.1%). The rearrangement uses TRBV20-1 and TRBJ2-1; TCRdb's D call of TRBD2 is untestable without DNA. CDR3 length equals 15 residues. CDR1 DFQATT and CDR2 SNEGSKA come from the germline V gene (reference sequence). CDR3 sequence reads: CSALRLAGINNEQFF.

According to its frequency, this clonotype is medium-sized. This sequence joins TRBV30 and TRBJ1-6; lacking DNA, the TRBD1 call made by TCRdb goes unchecked. Germline assignment: CDR1 GTSNPN and CDR2 SVGIG (reference sequence). This CDR3 is built from 14 residues. This CDR3 is CAWGTGLGNSPLHF.

This chain joins TRBV5-1 and TRBJ2-6. Germline-derived CDR1 and CDR2 are SGHRS and YFSETQ. This CDR3 spans 15 amino acids. This chain's CDR3 is CASSPDSSGANVLTF.

The chain couples TRBV11-2 to TRBJ1-2; TCRdb proposes TRBD1, but this gene call is untestable without DNA. CDR1 is SGHAT, CDR2 FQNNGV, per germline. This CDR3 has 15 amino acids. CDR3: CASSLDATGAGGYTF.

The chain links TRBV20-1 to TRBJ2-7; absent DNA, TCRdb's TRBD1 call cannot be checked. Per the germline V gene, CDR1 is DFQATT and CDR2 is SNEGSKA (reference sequence). The CDR3 runs to 14 residues. CDR3 in amino acids: CSATGQGVSYEQYF.

According to its frequency, this clonotype is medium-sized. The chain carries TRBV19 and TRBJ1-5; TCRdb picks TRBD1, but there is no DNA to check that call. In germline, CDR1 is LNHDA, CDR2 SQIVND (reference sequence). This CDR3 region has 15 residues. The CDR3 is CASSIGDRVNQPQHF.

This rearrangement joins TRBV20-1 to TRBJ1-1; the D call of TRBD1 rests on TCRdb alone, since no DNA is present to check it. CDR3 length equals 15 residues. The germline V gene encodes CDR1 DFQATT and CDR2 SNEGSKA (reference sequence). CDR3 amino acids: CSARWGDKTNTEAFF.

By frequency, this clonotype is medium-sized. This rearrangement joins TRBV7-2 to TRBJ2-7. The CDR3 is made up of 13 amino acids. The germline V gene encodes CDR1 SGHTA and CDR2 FQGNSA. CDR3 sequence: CASSLSAGYEQYF.

The chain links TRBV20-1 to TRBJ1-1; TCRdb gives TRBD1 as the D gene, but with no DNA this cannot be confirmed. The CDR3 consists of 17 residues. CDR1 and CDR2 from the germline V gene are DFQATT and SNEGSKA (reference sequence). CDR3 residues: CSARDQGRHRGNPEAFF.

Frequency places this clonotype as medium-sized. The chain is built from TRBV19 and TRBJ1-5. The CDR3 totals 15 residues. Germline values: CDR1 LNHDA, CDR2 SQIVND (reference sequence). The CDR3 protein is CASSLEGRGNQPQHF. The full variable domain, with the rest looked up from reference TRBV19 and TRBJ1-5, is DGGITQSPKYLFRKEGQNVTLSCEQNLNHDAMYWYRQDPGQGLRLIYYSQIVNDFQKGDIAEGYSVSREKKESFPLTVTSAQKNPTAFYLCASSLEGRGNQPQHFGDGTRLSIL.

J is TRBJ2-5 and V is TRBV18; TCRdb outputs TRBD1, but without DNA this stays unchecked. The germline V gene has CDR1 KGHSH and CDR2 LQKENI. The CDR3 has 16 amino acids. This CDR3 is CASSPPLMDRVKTQYF.

The chain links TRBV20-1 to TRBJ2-3; absent DNA, TCRdb's TRBD1 call cannot be checked. This CDR3 has 11 residues. Germline lookup yields CDR1 DFQATT and CDR2 SNEGSKA (reference sequence). The chain's CDR3 is CSARSGLPQYF.

This clonotype is called medium-sized based on its frequency. The chain has TRBV5-5 and TRBJ1-1; with no DNA, the TCRdb D assignment of TRBD1 cannot be verified. The length of the CDR3 is 16 residues. Germline lookup yields CDR1 SGHKS and CDR2 YYEKEE (reference sequence). The CDR3 reads CASSLGPVGGWTEAFF.

V usage is TRBV12-3 or TRBV12-4 and J usage is TRBJ2-2; there is no DNA to check the TCRdb D call of TRBD1. The CDR3 is 18 residues long. The CDR3 is CASSLHAGTGGITGELFF.